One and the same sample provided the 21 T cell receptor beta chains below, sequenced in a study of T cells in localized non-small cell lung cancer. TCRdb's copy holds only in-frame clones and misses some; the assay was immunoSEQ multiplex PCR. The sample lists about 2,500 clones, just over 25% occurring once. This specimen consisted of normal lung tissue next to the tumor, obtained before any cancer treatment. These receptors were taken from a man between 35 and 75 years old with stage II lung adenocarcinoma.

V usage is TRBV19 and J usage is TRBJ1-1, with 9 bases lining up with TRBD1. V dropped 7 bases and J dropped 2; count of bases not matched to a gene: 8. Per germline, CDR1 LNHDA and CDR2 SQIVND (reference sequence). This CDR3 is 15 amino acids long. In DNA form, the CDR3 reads TGTGCCAGTAAACAGGGGGCAGTCCCTAACACTGAAGCTTTCTTT. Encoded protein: CASKQGAVPNTEAFF.

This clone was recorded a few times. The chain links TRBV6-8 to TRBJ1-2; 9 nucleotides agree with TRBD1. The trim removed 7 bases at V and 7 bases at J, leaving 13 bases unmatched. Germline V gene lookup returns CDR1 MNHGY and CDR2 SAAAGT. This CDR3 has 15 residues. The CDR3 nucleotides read TGTGCCAGCATTCCGATGGTACAGGGGGCGTCTGGCTACACCTTC. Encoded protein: CASIPMVQGASGYTF.

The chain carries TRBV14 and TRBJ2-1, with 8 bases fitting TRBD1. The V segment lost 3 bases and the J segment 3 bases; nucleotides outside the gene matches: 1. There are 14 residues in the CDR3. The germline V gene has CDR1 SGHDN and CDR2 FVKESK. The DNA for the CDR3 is TGTGCCAGCAGCCACAGGGGGCTCTACAATGAGCAGTTCTTC. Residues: CASSHRGLYNEQFF.

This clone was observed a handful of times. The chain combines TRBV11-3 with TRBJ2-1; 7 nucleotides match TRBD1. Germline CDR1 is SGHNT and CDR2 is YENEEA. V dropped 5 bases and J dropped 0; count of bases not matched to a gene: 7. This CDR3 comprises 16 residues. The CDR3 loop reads CASSDTGVSSYNEQFF. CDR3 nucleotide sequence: TGTGCCAGCAGCGATACAGGGGTTTCCTCCTACAATGAGCAGTTCTTC.

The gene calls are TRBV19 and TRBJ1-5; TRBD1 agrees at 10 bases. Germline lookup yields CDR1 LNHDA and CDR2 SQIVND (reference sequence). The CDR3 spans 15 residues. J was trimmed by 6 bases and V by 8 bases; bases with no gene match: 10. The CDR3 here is CASSPGTGVGQPQHF. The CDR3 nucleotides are TGTGCCAGTTCCCCCGGGACAGGGGTAGGTCAGCCCCAGCATTTT.

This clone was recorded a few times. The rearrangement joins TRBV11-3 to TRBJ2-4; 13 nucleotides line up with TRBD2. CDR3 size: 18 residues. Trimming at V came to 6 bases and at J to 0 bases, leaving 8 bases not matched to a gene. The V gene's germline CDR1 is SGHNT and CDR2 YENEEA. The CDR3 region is CASRQTSGGSRAKNIQYF. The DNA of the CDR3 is TGTGCCAGCAGACAGACTAGCGGGGGGAGTAGAGCCAAAAACATTCAGTACTTC.

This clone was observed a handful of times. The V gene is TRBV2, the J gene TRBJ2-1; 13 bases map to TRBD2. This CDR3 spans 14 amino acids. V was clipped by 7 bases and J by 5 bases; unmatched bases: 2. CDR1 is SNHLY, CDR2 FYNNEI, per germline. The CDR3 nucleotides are TGTGCCAGCATGGGGACTAGCGGGAACAATGAGCAGTTCTTC. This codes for CASMGTSGNNEQFF.

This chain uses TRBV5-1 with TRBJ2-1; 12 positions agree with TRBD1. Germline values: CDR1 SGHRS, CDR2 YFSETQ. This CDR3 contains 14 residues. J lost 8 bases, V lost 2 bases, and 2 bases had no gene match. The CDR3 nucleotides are TGCGCCAGCAGCTTCGGGACAGGGGGCGATGAGCAGTTCTTC. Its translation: CASSFGTGGDEQFF.

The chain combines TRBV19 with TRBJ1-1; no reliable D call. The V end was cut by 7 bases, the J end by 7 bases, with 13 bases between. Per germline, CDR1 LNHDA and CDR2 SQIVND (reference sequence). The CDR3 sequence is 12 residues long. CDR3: CASKTRTGEAFF. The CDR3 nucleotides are TGTGCCAGTAAGACGCGGACGGGTGAAGCTTTCTTT. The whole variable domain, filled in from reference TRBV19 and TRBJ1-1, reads DGGITQSPKYLFRKEGQNVTLSCEQNLNHDAMYWYRQDPGQGLRLIYYSQIVNDFQKGDIAEGYSVSREKKESFPLTVTSAQKNPTAFYLCASKTRTGEAFFGQGTRLTVV.

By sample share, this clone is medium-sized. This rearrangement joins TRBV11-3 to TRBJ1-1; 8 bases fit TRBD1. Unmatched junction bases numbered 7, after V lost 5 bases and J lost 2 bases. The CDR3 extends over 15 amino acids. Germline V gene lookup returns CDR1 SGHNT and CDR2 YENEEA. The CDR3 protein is CASSPQGQANTEAFF. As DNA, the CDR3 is TGTGCCAGCAGCCCACAGGGACAGGCCAACACTGAAGCTTTCTTT.

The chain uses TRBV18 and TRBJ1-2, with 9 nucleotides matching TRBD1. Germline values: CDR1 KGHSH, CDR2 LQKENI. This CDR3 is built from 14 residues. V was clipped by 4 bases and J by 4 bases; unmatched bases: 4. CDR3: CASSQGTGSYGYTF. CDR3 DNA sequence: TGTGCCAGCTCACAAGGGACAGGGAGCTATGGCTACACCTTC. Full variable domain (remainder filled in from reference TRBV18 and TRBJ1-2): NAGVMQNPRHLVRRRGQEARLRCSPMKGHSHVYWYRQLPEEGLKFMVYLQKENIIDESGMPKERFSAEFPKEGPSILRIQQVVRGDSAAYFCASSQGTGSYGYTFGSGTRLTVV.

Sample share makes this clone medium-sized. The CDR3 DNA sequence: TGTGCCAGCAGCGCCGGTATGGTCTCGGGCACTGAAGCTTTCTTT. This codes for CASSAGMVSGTEAFF. This chain connects TRBV11-3 to TRBJ1-1; D is unresolved. V lost 5 bases, J lost 4 bases, and 17 bases lay in between. Germline CDR1 SGHNT, CDR2 YENEEA. The CDR3 loop spans 15 amino acids. Complete variable domain (other parts from reference TRBV11-3 and TRBJ1-1): EAGVVQSPRYKIIEKKQPVAFWCNPISGHNTLYWYLQNLGQGPELLIRYENEEAVDDSQLPKDRFSAERLKGVDSTLKIQPAELGDSAVYLCASSAGMVSGTEAFFGQGTRLTVV.

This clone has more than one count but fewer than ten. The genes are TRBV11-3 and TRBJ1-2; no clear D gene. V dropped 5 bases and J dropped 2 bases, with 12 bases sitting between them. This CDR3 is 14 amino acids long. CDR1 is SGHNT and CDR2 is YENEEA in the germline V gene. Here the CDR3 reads CASSPRLGNYGYTF. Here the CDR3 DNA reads TGTGCCAGCAGCCCCCGTTTGGGGAACTATGGCTACACCTTC.

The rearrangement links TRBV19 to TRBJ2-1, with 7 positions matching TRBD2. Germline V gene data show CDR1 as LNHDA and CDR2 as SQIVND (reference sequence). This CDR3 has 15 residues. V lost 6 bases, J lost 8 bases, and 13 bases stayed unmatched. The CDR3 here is CASRIGGGPGDEQFF. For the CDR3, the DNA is TGTGCCAGTAGAATTGGCGGGGGACCAGGCGATGAGCAGTTCTTC.

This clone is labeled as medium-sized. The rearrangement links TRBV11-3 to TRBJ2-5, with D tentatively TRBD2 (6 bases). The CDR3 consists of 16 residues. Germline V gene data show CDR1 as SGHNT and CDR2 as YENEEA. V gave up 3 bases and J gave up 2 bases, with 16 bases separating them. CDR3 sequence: CASSLGPGVSQETQYF. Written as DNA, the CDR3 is TGTGCCAGCAGCTTGGGACCGGGAGTCTCACAAGAGACCCAGTACTTC.

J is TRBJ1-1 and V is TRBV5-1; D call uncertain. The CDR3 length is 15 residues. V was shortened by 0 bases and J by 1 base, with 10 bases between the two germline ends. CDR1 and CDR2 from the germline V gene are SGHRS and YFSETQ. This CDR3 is CASSLDGHPNTEAFF. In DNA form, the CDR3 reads TGCGCCAGCAGCTTGGACGGCCACCCGAACACTGAAGCTTTCTTT. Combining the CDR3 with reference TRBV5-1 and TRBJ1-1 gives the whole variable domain KAGVTQTPRYLIKTRGQQVTLSCSPISGHRSVSWYQQTPGQGLQFLFEYFSETQRNKGNFPGRFSGRQFSNSRSEMNVSTLELGDSALYLCASSLDGHPNTEAFFGQGTRLTVV.

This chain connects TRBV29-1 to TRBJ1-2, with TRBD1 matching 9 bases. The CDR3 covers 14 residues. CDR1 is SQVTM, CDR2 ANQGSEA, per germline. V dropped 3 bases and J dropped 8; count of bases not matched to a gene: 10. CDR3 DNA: TGCAGCGTTGATAGGGGACAGGGATCGGAAGGCTACACCTTC. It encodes CSVDRGQGSEGYTF. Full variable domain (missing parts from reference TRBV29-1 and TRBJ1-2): SAVISQKPSRDICQRGTSLTIQCQVDSQVTMMFWYRQQPGQSLTLIATANQGSEATYESGFVIDKFPISRPNLTFSTLTVSNMSPEDSSIYLCSVDRGQGSEGYTFGSGTRLTVV.

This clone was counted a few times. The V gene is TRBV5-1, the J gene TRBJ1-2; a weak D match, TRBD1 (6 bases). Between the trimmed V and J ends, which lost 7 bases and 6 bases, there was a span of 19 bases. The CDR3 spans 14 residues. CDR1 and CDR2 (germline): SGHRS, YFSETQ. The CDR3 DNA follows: TGCGCCAGCGGGTCAGAACAGGGTTGGGATGGCTACACCTTC. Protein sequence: CASGSEQGWDGYTF.

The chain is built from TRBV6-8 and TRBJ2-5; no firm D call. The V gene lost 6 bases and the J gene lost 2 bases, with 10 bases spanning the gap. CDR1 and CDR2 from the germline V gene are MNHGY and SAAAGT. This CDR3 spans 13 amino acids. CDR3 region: CASSPRVQETQYF. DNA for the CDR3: TGTGCCAGCAGCCCCCGGGTACAAGAGACCCAGTACTTC.

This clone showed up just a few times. CDR3 sequence (DNA): TGTGCCAGCAGCCCACCTGACGGGTGGGGTGGTGGGGAAAAACTGTTTTTT. This translates into CASSPPDGWGGGEKLFF. The chain has TRBV28 and TRBJ1-4, with unresolved D. Deletions cut 6 bases from V and 8 bases from J, with 25 bases between. The germline gives CDR1 MDHEN, CDR2 SYDVKM. This CDR3 is 17 amino acids long.

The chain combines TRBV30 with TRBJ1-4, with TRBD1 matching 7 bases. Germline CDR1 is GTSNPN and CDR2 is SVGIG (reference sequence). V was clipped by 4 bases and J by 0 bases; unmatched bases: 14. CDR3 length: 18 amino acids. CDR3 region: CAWTPGTDIIATNEKLFF. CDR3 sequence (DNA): TGTGCCTGGACTCCCGGGACAGACATCATAGCAACTAATGAAAAACTGTTTTTT. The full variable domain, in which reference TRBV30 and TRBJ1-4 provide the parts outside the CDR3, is SQTIHQWPATLVQPVGSPLSLECTVEGTSNPNLYWYRQAAGRGLQLLFYSVGIGQISSEVPQNLSASRPQDRQFILSSKKLLLSDSGFYLCAWTPGTDIIATNEKLFFGSGTQLSVL.